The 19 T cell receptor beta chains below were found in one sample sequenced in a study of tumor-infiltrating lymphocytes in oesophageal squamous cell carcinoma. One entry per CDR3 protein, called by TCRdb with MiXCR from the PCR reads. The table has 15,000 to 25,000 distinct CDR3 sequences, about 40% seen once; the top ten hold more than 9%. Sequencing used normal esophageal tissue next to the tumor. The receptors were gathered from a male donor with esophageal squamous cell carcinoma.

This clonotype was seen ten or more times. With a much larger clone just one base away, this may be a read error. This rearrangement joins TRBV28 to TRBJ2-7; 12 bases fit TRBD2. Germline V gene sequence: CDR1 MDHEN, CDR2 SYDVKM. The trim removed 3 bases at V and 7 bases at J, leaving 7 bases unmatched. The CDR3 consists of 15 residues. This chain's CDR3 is CASSFLAGGGDEQYF. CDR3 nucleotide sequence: TGTGCCAGCAGTTTTCTAGCGGGAGGGGGAGATGAGCAGTACTTC.

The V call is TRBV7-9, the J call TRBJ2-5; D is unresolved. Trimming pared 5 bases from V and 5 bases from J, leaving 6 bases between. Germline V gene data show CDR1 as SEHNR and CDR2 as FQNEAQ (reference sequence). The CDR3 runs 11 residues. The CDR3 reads CASSQGETQYF. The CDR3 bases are TGTGCCAGCAGCCAAGGGGAGACCCAGTACTTC. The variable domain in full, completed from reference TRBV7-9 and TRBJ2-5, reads DTGVSQNPRHKITKRGQNVTFRCDPISEHNRLYWYRQTLGQGPEFLTYFQNEAQLEKSRLLSDRFSAERPKGSFSTLEIQRTEQGDSAMYLCASSQGETQYFGPGTRLLVL.

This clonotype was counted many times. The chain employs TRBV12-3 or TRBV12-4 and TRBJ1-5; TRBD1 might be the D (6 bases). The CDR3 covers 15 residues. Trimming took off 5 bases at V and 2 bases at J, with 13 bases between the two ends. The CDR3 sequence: CASSPNRVGNQPQHF. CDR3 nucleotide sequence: TGTGCCAGCAGTCCGAACAGGGTCGGCAATCAGCCCCAGCATTTT.

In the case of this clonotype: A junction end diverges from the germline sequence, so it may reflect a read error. CDR3 nucleotide sequence: TGTGCCACCAGTGGACAGGCGGCAACAGATACACAGTATTTT. It specifies CATSGQAATDTQYF. This chain joins TRBV24-1 and TRBJ2-3; D might be TRBD1 (6 bases). The CDR3 sequence is 14 residues long. Looked up from germline, CDR1 is KGHDR and CDR2 is SFDVKD.

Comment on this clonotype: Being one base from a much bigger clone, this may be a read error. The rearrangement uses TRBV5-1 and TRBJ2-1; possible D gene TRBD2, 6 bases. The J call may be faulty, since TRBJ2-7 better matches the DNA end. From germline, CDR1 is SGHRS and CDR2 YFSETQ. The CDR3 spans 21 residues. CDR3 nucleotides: TGCGCCAGCAGCTTACCCGCAAGGGTGAGCGGGCCGGGACCTTCCTACAATGAGCAGTACTTC. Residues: CASSLPARVSGPGPSYNEQYF.

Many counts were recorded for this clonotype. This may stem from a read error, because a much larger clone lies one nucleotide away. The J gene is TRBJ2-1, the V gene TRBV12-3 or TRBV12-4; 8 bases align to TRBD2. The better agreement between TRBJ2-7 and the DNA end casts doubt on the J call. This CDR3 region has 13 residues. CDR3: CASTQNGRDEQYF. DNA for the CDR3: TGTGCCAGCACCCAGAACGGGAGGGACGAGCAGTACTTC.

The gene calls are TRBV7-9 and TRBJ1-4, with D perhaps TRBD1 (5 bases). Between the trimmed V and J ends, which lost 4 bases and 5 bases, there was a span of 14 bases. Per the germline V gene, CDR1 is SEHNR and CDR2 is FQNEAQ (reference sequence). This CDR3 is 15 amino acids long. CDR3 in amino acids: CASSSWEGLNEKLFF. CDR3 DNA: TGTGCCAGCAGCTCGTGGGAGGGGCTGAATGAAAAACTGTTTTTT.

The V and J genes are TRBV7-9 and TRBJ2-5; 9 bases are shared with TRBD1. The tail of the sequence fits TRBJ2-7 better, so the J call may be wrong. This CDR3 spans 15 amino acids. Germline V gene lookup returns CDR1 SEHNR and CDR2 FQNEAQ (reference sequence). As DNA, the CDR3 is TGTGCCAGCAGCTCCACGCCGGGACAGGGCTACGAGCAGTACTTC. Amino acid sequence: CASSSTPGQGYEQYF.

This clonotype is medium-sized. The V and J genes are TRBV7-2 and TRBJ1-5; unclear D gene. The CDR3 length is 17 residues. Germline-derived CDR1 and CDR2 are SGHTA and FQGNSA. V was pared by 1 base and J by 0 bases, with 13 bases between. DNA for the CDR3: TGTGCCAGCAGCTTAGTTGCCAGAACTTATAGCAATCAGCCCCAGCATTTT. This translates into CASSLVARTYSNQPQHF.

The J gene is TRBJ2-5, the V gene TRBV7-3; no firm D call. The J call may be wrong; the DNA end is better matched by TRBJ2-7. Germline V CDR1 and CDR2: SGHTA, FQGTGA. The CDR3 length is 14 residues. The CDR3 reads CASSLGADSYEQYF. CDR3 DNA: TGTGCCAGCAGCTTAGGTGCAGACTCCTACGAGCAGTACTTC.

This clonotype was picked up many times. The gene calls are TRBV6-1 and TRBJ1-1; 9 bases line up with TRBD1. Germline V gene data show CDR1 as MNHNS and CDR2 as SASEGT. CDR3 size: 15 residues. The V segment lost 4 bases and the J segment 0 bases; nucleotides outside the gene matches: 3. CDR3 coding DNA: TGTGCCAGCAGTGGAGACAGGGGGATGAACACTGAAGCTTTCTTT. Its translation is CASSGDRGMNTEAFF.

The CDR3 DNA reads as TGTGCCAGCAGGCCCAATGGGGGCCTCGGGGGCTACACCTTC. Protein: CASRPNGGLGGYTF. The genes are TRBV6-1 and TRBJ2-1; maybe TRBD1 (6 bases). The J call may be wrong; the DNA end is better matched by TRBJ1-2. This CDR3 has 14 residues. CDR1 is MNHNS and CDR2 is SASEGT in the germline V gene.

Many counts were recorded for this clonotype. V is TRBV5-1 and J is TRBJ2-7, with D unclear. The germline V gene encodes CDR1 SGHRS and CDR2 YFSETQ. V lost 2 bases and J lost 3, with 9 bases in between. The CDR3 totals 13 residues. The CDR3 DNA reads TGCGCCAGCAGCTTAACCTTAAACTACGAGCAGTACTTC. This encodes CASSLTLNYEQYF.

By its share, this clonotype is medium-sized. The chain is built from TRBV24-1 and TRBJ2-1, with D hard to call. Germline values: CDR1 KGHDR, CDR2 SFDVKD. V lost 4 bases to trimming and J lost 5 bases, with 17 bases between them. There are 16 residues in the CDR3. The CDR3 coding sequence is TGTGCCACCAGTGAGGGATCTGCCCGATCCCACAATGAGCAGTTCTTC. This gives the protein CATSEGSARSHNEQFF.

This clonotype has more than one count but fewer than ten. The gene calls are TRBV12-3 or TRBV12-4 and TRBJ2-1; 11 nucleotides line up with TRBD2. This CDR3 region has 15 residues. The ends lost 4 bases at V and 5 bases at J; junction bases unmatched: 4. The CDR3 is CASSSGTSGDNEQFF. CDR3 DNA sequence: TGTGCCAGCAGTTCCGGGACTAGCGGAGACAATGAGCAGTTCTTC.

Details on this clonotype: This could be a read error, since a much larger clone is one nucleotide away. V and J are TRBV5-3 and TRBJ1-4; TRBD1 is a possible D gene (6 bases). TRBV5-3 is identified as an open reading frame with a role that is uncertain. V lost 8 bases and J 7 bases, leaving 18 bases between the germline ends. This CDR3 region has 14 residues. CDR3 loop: CASSPKNRVEKLFF. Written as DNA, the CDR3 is TGTGCCAGCAGCCCTAAAAACAGGGTTGAAAAACTGTTTTTT.

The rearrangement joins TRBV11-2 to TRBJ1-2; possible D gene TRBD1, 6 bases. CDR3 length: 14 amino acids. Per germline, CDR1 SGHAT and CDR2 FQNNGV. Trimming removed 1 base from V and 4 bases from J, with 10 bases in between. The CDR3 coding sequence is TGTGCCAGCAGCTTAGCCGGACAGCCCTATGGCTACACCTTC. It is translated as CASSLAGQPYGYTF.

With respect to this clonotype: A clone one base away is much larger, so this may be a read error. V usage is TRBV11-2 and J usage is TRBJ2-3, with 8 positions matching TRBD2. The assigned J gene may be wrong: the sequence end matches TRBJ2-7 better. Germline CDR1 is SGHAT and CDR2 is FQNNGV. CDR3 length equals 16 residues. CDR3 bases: TGTGCCAGCAGCTACATTAGCAGCGGGAGAAACGATGAGCAGTACTTC. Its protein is CASSYISSGRNDEQYF.

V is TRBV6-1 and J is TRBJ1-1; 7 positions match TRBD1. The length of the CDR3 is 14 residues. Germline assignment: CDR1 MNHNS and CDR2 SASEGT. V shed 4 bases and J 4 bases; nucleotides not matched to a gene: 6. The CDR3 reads CASSGRGRITEAFF. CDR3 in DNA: TGTGCCAGCAGTGGTAGGGGGCGGATCACTGAAGCTTTCTTT.